Listed below are T cell receptor beta chains from one sample, sequenced in a study of blood T cell repertoires in COVID-19. The method was immunoSEQ multiplex PCR; TCRdb's version includes in-frame clones alone and lacks a portion of them. Of roughly 200,000 clones listed, 81% are singletons. The sample consisted of peripheral blood. The receptors stem from a woman of 80 years or more with acute or convalescent COVID-19. CDR3s include the opening cysteine and the closing phenylalanine or tryptophan. A D gene is named only where the DNA matches it firmly. Some rows mark clone size as missing; the rest say once, few, many or name a class of expanded clone.

D gene: TRBD1; V gene: TRBV18; clone size: -; J gene: TRBJ2-7; CDR3 protein: CASSPFYTGDRGNEQYF; CDR3 DNA: TGTGCCAGCTCACCTTTCTACACAGGGGACAGGGGAAACGAGCAGTACTTC
D gene: TRBD2; V gene: TRBV5-4; clone size: -; J gene: TRBJ2-1; CDR3 protein: CASSPTNSGYNEQFF; CDR3 DNA: TGTGCCAGCAGCCCGACTAATAGCGGGTACAATGAGCAGTTCTTC
D gene: TRBD1; V gene: TRBV7-2; clone size: -; J gene: TRBJ1-6; CDR3 protein: CASSERTGGLGSPLHF; CDR3 DNA: TGTGCCAGCAGCGAAAGGACAGGGGGCCTAGGATCACCCCTCCACTTT
D gene: TRBD1; V gene: TRBV6-1; clone size: few; J gene: TRBJ1-2; CDR3 protein: CASSEGGQGLGVDGYTF; CDR3 DNA: TGTGCCAGCAGTGAAGGGGGACAGGGGTTGGGTGTGGATGGCTACACCTTC
D gene: -; V gene: TRBV5-1; clone size: -; J gene: TRBJ2-3; CDR3 protein: CASSLVGQSTDTQYF; CDR3 DNA: TGCGCCAGCAGCTTGGTCGGACAGAGCACAGATACGCAGTATTTT
D gene: -; V gene: TRBV28; clone size: -; J gene: TRBJ2-2; CDR3 protein: CASSWRTGELFF; CDR3 DNA: TGTGCCAGCAGTTGGAGAACCGGGGAGCTGTTTTTT
D gene: -; V gene: TRBV30; clone size: -; J gene: TRBJ1-6; CDR3 protein: CAWSVSGTSYNSPLHF; CDR3 DNA: TGTGCCTGGAGTGTCTCGGGAACCTCCTATAATTCACCCCTCCACTTT
D gene: -; V gene: TRBV7-2; clone size: -; J gene: TRBJ1-2; CDR3 protein: CASSSNRHSSDYGYTF; CDR3 DNA: TGTGCCAGCAGCAGCAACCGACACTCGTCGGACTATGGCTACACCTTC
D gene: -; V gene: TRBV27; clone size: -; J gene: TRBJ1-1; CDR3 protein: CASSLSTAYTEAFF; CDR3 DNA: TGTGCCAGCAGTTTGTCGACAGCGTACACTGAAGCTTTCTTT
D gene: -; V gene: TRBV7-8; clone size: -; J gene: TRBJ2-7; CDR3 protein: CASSLAVRQASSYEQYF; CDR3 DNA: TGTGCCAGCAGCTTAGCGGTTAGGCAGGCGAGCTCCTACGAGCAGTACTTC
D gene: TRBD1; V gene: TRBV3-1/TRBV3-2; clone size: -; J gene: TRBJ2-6; CDR3 protein: CASSLGTGLPGANVLTF; CDR3 DNA: TGTGCCAGCAGCCTCGGGACAGGGCTCCCTGGGGCCAACGTCCTGACTTTC
D gene: -; V gene: TRBV5-1; clone size: -; J gene: TRBJ2-6; CDR3 protein: CASSLGTFSGANVLTF; CDR3 DNA: TGCGCCAGCAGCTTGGGGACATTCTCTGGGGCCAACGTCCTGACTTTC
D gene: -; V gene: TRBV4-2; clone size: -; J gene: TRBJ1-2; CDR3 protein: CASSQGGGAGEGYTF; CDR3 DNA: TGTGCCAGCAGCCAAGGTGGGGGCGCGGGAGAGGGCTACACCTTC
D gene: -; V gene: TRBV4-2; clone size: -; J gene: TRBJ1-1; CDR3 protein: CASSQEWSRNTEAFF; CDR3 DNA: TGTGCCAGCAGCCAAGAATGGAGCCGGAACACTGAAGCTTTCTTT
D gene: TRBD1; V gene: TRBV7-2; clone size: -; J gene: TRBJ2-7; CDR3 protein: CASSLKTGNSYEQYF; CDR3 DNA: TGTGCCAGCAGCTTAAAGACAGGGAACTCCTACGAGCAGTACTTC
D gene: -; V gene: TRBV5-1; clone size: once; J gene: TRBJ1-1; CDR3 protein: CASSSGEISAEAFF; CDR3 DNA: TGCGCCAGCAGTTCGGGGGAGATTTCCGCTGAAGCTTTCTTT
D gene: TRBD1; V gene: TRBV3-1/TRBV3-2; clone size: -; J gene: TRBJ1-2; CDR3 protein: CASSAFWTGVGYTF; CDR3 DNA: TGTGCCAGCAGCGCGTTTTGGACAGGGGTAGGCTACACCTTC
D gene: -; V gene: TRBV2; clone size: -; J gene: TRBJ1-2; CDR3 protein: CASSPSANYGYTF; CDR3 DNA: TGTGCCAGCAGCCCCAGCGCTAACTATGGCTACACCTTC
D gene: -; V gene: TRBV19; clone size: -; J gene: TRBJ1-5; CDR3 protein: CASSIGFVAGSAGNQPQHF; CDR3 DNA: TGTGCCAGTAGTATAGGGTTCGTGGCGGGGTCAGCGGGCAATCAGCCCCAGCATTTT
D gene: -; V gene: TRBV28; clone size: once; J gene: TRBJ1-2; CDR3 protein: CASGGGVYGYTF; CDR3 DNA: TGTGCCAGCGGTGGCGGAGTCTATGGCTACACCTTC
D gene: TRBD2; V gene: TRBV5-1; clone size: -; J gene: TRBJ2-5; CDR3 protein: CASSSTAGGPETQYF; CDR3 DNA: TGCGCCAGCAGCTCTACAGCGGGGGGGCCAGAGACCCAGTACTTC
D gene: -; V gene: TRBV6-6; clone size: -; J gene: TRBJ1-4; CDR3 protein: CASSFGDWTTNEKLFF; CDR3 DNA: TGTGCCAGCAGTTTCGGAGATTGGACAACTAATGAAAAACTGTTTTTT
D gene: -; V gene: TRBV5-6; clone size: -; J gene: TRBJ1-5; CDR3 protein: CASSSTGSNQPQHF; CDR3 DNA: TGTGCCAGCAGCTCGACAGGCAGCAATCAGCCCCAGCATTTT
D gene: -; V gene: TRBV3-1/TRBV3-2; clone size: -; J gene: TRBJ2-3; CDR3 protein: CASKYADTQYF; CDR3 DNA: TGTGCCAGCAAGTATGCGGATACGCAGTATTTT
D gene: TRBD2; V gene: TRBV9; clone size: -; J gene: TRBJ2-3; CDR3 protein: CASSVALGGRGTDTQYF; CDR3 DNA: TGTGCCAGCAGCGTAGCTCTGGGCGGGAGGGGGACAGATACGCAGTATTTT
D gene: -; V gene: TRBV5-1; clone size: -; J gene: TRBJ2-3; CDR3 protein: CASSGRQGSTDTQYF; CDR3 DNA: TGCGCCAGCAGCGGTCGGCAGGGTAGCACAGATACGCAGTATTTT
D gene: -; V gene: TRBV19; clone size: -; J gene: TRBJ1-5; CDR3 protein: CASTHPGIQPQHF; CDR3 DNA: TGTGCCAGTACCCATCCAGGGATTCAGCCCCAGCATTTT
D gene: -; V gene: TRBV5-5; clone size: -; J gene: TRBJ2-1; CDR3 protein: CASSPRLARQYEQFF; CDR3 DNA: TGTGCCAGCAGCCCTCGGCTAGCCAGACAATATGAGCAGTTCTTC
D gene: TRBD1; V gene: TRBV6-5; clone size: -; J gene: TRBJ1-3; CDR3 protein: CASRAGGPSGNTIYF; CDR3 DNA: TGTGCCAGCAGAGCAGGGGGTCCCTCTGGAAACACCATATATTTT
D gene: -; V gene: TRBV18; clone size: -; J gene: TRBJ1-4; CDR3 protein: CASSPRQAATNEKLFF; CDR3 DNA: TGTGCCAGCTCACCAAGACAGGCAGCAACTAATGAAAAACTGTTTTTT
D gene: -; V gene: TRBV13; clone size: -; J gene: TRBJ1-1; CDR3 protein: CASSLSRGSVAFF; CDR3 DNA: TGTGCCAGCAGCTTAAGCAGGGGAAGCGTAGCTTTCTTT
D gene: TRBD2; V gene: TRBV5-1; clone size: -; J gene: TRBJ2-2; CDR3 protein: CASSFIGAGSGELFF; CDR3 DNA: TGCGCCAGCAGCTTTATAGGAGCGGGGAGCGGGGAGCTGTTTTTT
D gene: -; V gene: TRBV7-2; clone size: -; J gene: TRBJ2-3; CDR3 protein: CASKRMVSHTDTQYF; CDR3 DNA: TGTGCCAGCAAGCGAATGGTCTCCCACACAGATACGCAGTATTTT
D gene: TRBD1; V gene: TRBV10-3; clone size: -; J gene: TRBJ1-5; CDR3 protein: CAISESQGRPGYSNQPQHF; CDR3 DNA: TGTGCCATCAGTGAATCACAGGGGCGCCCCGGGTATAGCAATCAGCCCCAGCATTTT
D gene: -; V gene: TRBV5-5; clone size: once; J gene: TRBJ1-6; CDR3 protein: CASSLSPLSGTPLSPLHF; CDR3 DNA: TGTGCCAGCAGCTTATCTCCACTTTCGGGGACACCCCTTTCACCCCTCCACTTT
D gene: TRBD1; V gene: TRBV10-1; clone size: -; J gene: TRBJ2-5; CDR3 protein: CASSDPGVKGAGETQYF; CDR3 DNA: TGCGCCAGCAGTGACCCGGGTGTTAAGGGGGCAGGAGAGACCCAGTACTTC